Listed here are 21 T cell receptor beta chains from one sample, sequenced in a study of T-cell reconstitution after alpha-beta-depleted transplantation in children. During its preparation, the TCRbeta library received unique molecular identifiers. TCRdb itself ran the PCR reads through MiXCR, one entry per CDR3 protein. Of under 150,000 distinct CDR3 sequences in the sample, 8% to 10% were seen once. The input for sequencing was PBMCs, mostly from graft donor cells, taken 180 days after TCRalphabeta/CD19-depleted stem cell transplant. All receptors come from a girl under three years old who had a stem cell transplant for combined immunodeficiency, so the T cells may come from the graft donor.

This clonotype came up a few times. This chain uses TRBV12-3 or TRBV12-4 with TRBJ2-1, with 10 bases fitting TRBD2. Unmatched junction bases numbered 12, after V lost 4 bases and J lost 0 bases. The length of the CDR3 is 19 residues. CDR3 sequence (DNA): TGTGCCAGCAGTTCACTCAGACTAGCGGGCTCCCTCTCCTACAATGAGCAGTTCTTC. Its protein is CASSSLRLAGSLSYNEQFF.

This clonotype was seen at least ten times. The chain employs TRBV12-3 or TRBV12-4 and TRBJ2-7; TRBD2 is a possible D gene (6 bases). The CDR3 totals 14 residues. Between the trimmed V and J ends, which lost 1 base and 4 bases, there was a span of 11 bases. The CDR3, as DNA: TGTGCCAGCAGTTTAGTAGCGGCAACTTACGAGCAGTACTTC. Protein sequence: CASSLVAATYEQYF.

The table lists this clonotype with many counts. At one boundary the junction diverges from the germline segment, which might be a read error. The V call is TRBV5-1, the J call TRBJ1-5, with a tentative D call TRBD1 (5 bases). CDR3 size: 13 residues. From germline, CDR1 is SGHRS and CDR2 YFSETQ. The CDR3 sequence is CASSLAGYQPQHF. The CDR3 DNA reads TGTGCCAGCAGTTTGGCAGGGTATCAGCCCCAGCATTTT.

This clonotype was seen a handful of times. V usage is TRBV7-2 and J usage is TRBJ1-2, with 8 bases identical to TRBD1. From germline, CDR1 is SGHTA and CDR2 FQGNSA. The CDR3 sequence is 16 residues long. The trim removed 2 bases at V and 4 bases at J, leaving 9 bases unmatched. CDR3 sequence (DNA): TGTGCCAGCAGCTTAACCCACGGACAGGGCATCTATGGCTACACCTTC. Its translation is CASSLTHGQGIYGYTF.

This clonotype was counted only a few times. V gene TRBV19 combines with J gene TRBJ2-7; D is unresolved. The CDR3 length is 15 residues. CDR1 is LNHDA, CDR2 SQIVND, per germline (reference sequence). Trimming shortened V by 3 bases and J by 0 bases, and 12 bases separated the two germline ends. In nucleotides, the CDR3 is TGTGCCAGTAGTATCTCGTTGGTCACCTCCTACGAGCAGTACTTC. It encodes CASSISLVTSYEQYF.

The chain carries TRBV5-6 and TRBJ2-1; D call uncertain. Trimming removed 4 bases from V and 9 bases from J, with 11 bases in between. The CDR3 is 12 residues long. CDR1 is SGHDT, CDR2 YYEEEE, per germline. In nucleotides, the CDR3 is TGTGCCAGCAGCCGGTCGGCCGCTGAGCAGTTCTTC. This sequence encodes CASSRSAAEQFF.

This clonotype was picked up a small number of times. This chain links TRBV12-3 or TRBV12-4 with TRBJ2-1, with 8 bases fitting TRBD2. This CDR3 is built from 19 residues. With 0 bases clipped from V and 3 bases from J, the junction kept 13 bases outside the gene matches. This CDR3 is CASSLANLEAGGLYNEQFF. The CDR3 DNA reads TGTGCCAGCAGTTTAGCCAATTTAGAGGCGGGAGGTCTCTACAATGAGCAGTTCTTC.

The rearrangement uses TRBV14 and TRBJ1-2; no firm D call. This CDR3 contains 15 residues. The V and J ends lost 1 base and 2 bases respectively, with 11 bases between them. From germline, CDR1 is SGHDN and CDR2 FVKESK. The CDR3 DNA sequence: TGTGCCAGCAGCCAAGCGGGCCAGCGAAACTATGGCTACACCTTC. Translation: CASSQAGQRNYGYTF.

The chain links TRBV4-3 to TRBJ2-1; maybe TRBD1 (6 bases). Trimming took 1 base from V and 11 from J, leaving 18 bases between them. Germline V CDR1 and CDR2: LGHNA, YSLEER. This CDR3 comprises 15 residues. The CDR3 here is CASSQGIGQGIKQFF. The CDR3 DNA reads TGCGCCAGCAGCCAAGGAATCGGGCAGGGGATTAAGCAGTTCTTC.

The chain recombines TRBV20-1 with TRBJ1-1, with unresolved D. V was clipped by 4 bases and J by 6 bases, with 12 bases between them. The CDR3 consists of 12 residues. Germline V CDR1 and CDR2: DFQATT, SNEGSKA (reference sequence). The CDR3 protein is CSANPGLAEAFF. In DNA, the CDR3 is TGCAGTGCTAACCCCGGACTGGCTGAAGCTTTCTTT.

This rearrangement joins TRBV30 to TRBJ2-3; D is uncertain. The CDR3 is 11 amino acids. V was pared by 1 base and J by 5 bases, with 4 bases between. Germline-derived CDR1 and CDR2 are GTSNPN and SVGIG (reference sequence). This chain's CDR3 is CAWSGRDTQYF. The CDR3 DNA reads TGTGCCTGGAGTGGACGAGATACGCAGTATTTT.

The genes are TRBV7-2 and TRBJ1-6; 9 bases line up with TRBD1. The CDR3 totals 17 residues. Per the germline V gene, CDR1 is SGHTA and CDR2 is FQGNSA. J lost 10 bases, V lost 3 bases, and 13 bases had no gene match. The CDR3 is CASSLNSPWTGASPLHF. The CDR3 DNA is TGTGCCAGCAGCTTGAACTCGCCATGGACAGGGGCCTCACCCCTCCACTTT.

This clonotype was seen at least ten times. V is TRBV7-3 and J is TRBJ2-2; 8 bases are shared with TRBD1. The CDR3 totals 15 residues. V lost 5 bases and J lost 5; bases outside the gene matches: 7. Germline lookup yields CDR1 SGHTA and CDR2 FQGTGA. CDR3 sequence: CASSPTGVNTGELFF. CDR3 DNA sequence: TGTGCCAGCAGCCCGACAGGGGTTAATACCGGGGAGCTGTTTTTT.

There are a few counts of this clonotype. The chain is built from TRBV7-8 and TRBJ2-2; D tentatively reads TRBD1 or TRBD2 (5 bases each). V gave up 5 bases and J gave up 5 bases, with 9 bases separating them. CDR1 is SGHVS and CDR2 is FQNEAQ in the germline V gene. This CDR3 is built from 13 residues. CDR3 DNA sequence: TGTGCCAGCAGCCCGGGGCGAACCGGGGAGCTGTTTTTT. Protein sequence: CASSPGRTGELFF.

Written as DNA, the CDR3 is TGTGCCAGCAGCACCCTCAGCGGGGGTCACTACAATGAGCAGTTCTTC. Protein sequence: CASSTLSGGHYNEQFF. The V and J genes are TRBV7-2 and TRBJ2-1, with 8 bases lining up with TRBD2. Germline V gene sequence: CDR1 SGHTA, CDR2 FQGNSA. The ends lost 5 bases at V and 3 bases at J; junction bases unmatched: 9. This CDR3 region has 16 residues.

This clonotype was counted a few times. The rearrangement links TRBV12-3 or TRBV12-4 to TRBJ2-1; TRBD2 matches at 11 bases. This CDR3 spans 17 amino acids. After removal of 1 base from V and 2 bases from J, the junction contained 4 bases not matched to a gene. CDR3 coding DNA: TGTGCCAGCAGTTTAGGTAGCGGGAGGGTGACCTACAATGAGCAGTTCTTC. This gives the protein CASSLGSGRVTYNEQFF.

The chain links TRBV5-6 to TRBJ1-2, with 7 nucleotides matching TRBD1. The CDR3 loop spans 13 amino acids. J lost 7 bases, V lost 5 bases, and 8 bases had no gene match. Per germline, CDR1 SGHDT and CDR2 YYEEEE. The CDR3 coding sequence is TGTGCCAGCAGTTCGGGACAGCCCTTTGGCTACACCTTC. It translates to CASSSGQPFGYTF.

The rearrangement joins TRBV7-9 to TRBJ2-2; tentative D call: TRBD1 (5 bases). This CDR3 region has 15 residues. CDR1 SEHNR and CDR2 FQNEAQ come from the germline V gene (reference sequence). Trimming took off 5 bases at V and 4 bases at J, with 14 bases between the two ends. The CDR3, as DNA: TGTGCCAGCAGCCCGGGCTTCAGGGCCACCGGGGAGCTGTTTTTT. Protein product: CASSPGFRATGELFF.

The J gene is TRBJ2-3, the V gene TRBV7-7, with a tentative D call TRBD2 (6 bases). V shed 1 base and J shed 3 bases, with 11 bases lying between them. Germline CDR1 is SSHAT and CDR2 is FNYEAQ (reference sequence). The CDR3 is 15 residues long. For the CDR3, the DNA is TGTGCCAGCAGCTTAGGTGGCGGGAAGACAGATACGCAGTATTTT. It translates to CASSLGGGKTDTQYF.

The chain couples TRBV7-3 to TRBJ2-2; no reliable D call. The V gene lost 1 base and the J gene lost 1 base, with 13 bases spanning the gap. The germline gives CDR1 SGHTA, CDR2 FQGTGA. This CDR3 contains 17 residues. The CDR3 loop is CASSLNGPALNTGELFF. CDR3 sequence (DNA): TGTGCCAGCAGCTTAAATGGGCCAGCCCTGAACACCGGGGAGCTGTTTTTT. The full variable domain, in which reference TRBV7-3 and TRBJ2-2 provide the parts outside the CDR3, is GAGVSQTPSNKVTEKGKYVELRCDPISGHTALYWYRQSLGQGPEFLIYFQGTGAADDSGLPNDRFFAVRPEGSVSTLKIQRTERGDSAVYLCASSLNGPALNTGELFFGEGSRLTVL.

This clonotype was seen ten or more times. The V and J genes are TRBV12-3 or TRBV12-4 and TRBJ2-4, with D unresolved. V lost 3 bases and J 6 bases, leaving 6 bases between the germline ends. The CDR3 runs to 12 residues. CDR3 coding DNA: TGTGCCAGCAGTTTTAGTGTAAACATTCAGTACTTC. It codes for CASSFSVNIQYF.